This TCR beta chain was identified in a study of cytomegalovirus exposure and HLA in healthy donors. V lost 3 bases and J 6 bases, leaving 11 bases between the germline ends. This CDR3 is 13 amino acids long. Germline loops: CDR1 SGHTA, CDR2 FQGNSA. In this sample, this clone turned up a few times. PCR primers comprised 60 Vbeta and 13 Jbeta primers. The repertoire was sequenced with immunoSEQ multiplex PCR; TCRdb's copy has only in-frame clones and lacks some. This sample has approximately 190,000 clones; almost 85% occur once, and the top ten carry about 0.25%. The genes are TRBV7-2 and TRBJ1-2; tentative D call: TRBD1 (6 bases). Sequencing was performed on PBMCs. This TCR was sampled from a boy between 10 and 17 years old in good health and CMV-seronegative. The CDR3 is CASSLTGPNGYTF. The CDR3 nucleotides read TGTGCCAGCAGCTTGACAGGTCCGAATGGCTACACCTTC.